One sample yielded the 5 T cell receptor beta chains listed below, sequenced in a study of T cells in Graves' hyperthyroidism and ophthalmopathy (dated by TCRdb to the late 2010s). The method was multiplex PCR. The sample was run on an Illumina HiSeq 2000. The TCR beta CDR3 regions were amplified from the RNA transcripts. The first round of RT-PCR for the TCR CDR3 was performed with the HTBI primer set and the Qiagen OneStep RT-PCR kit. The raw public reads went through TCRdb reprocessing: fastp at Q25, MiXCR clone calling, in-frame beta chains kept. Every entry covers one CDR3 protein and lists the most common genes and DNA from its rows. The sample yields about 400,000 distinct CDR3 sequences; roughly 25% were counted once. Of the sample, 73% is held by the ten largest clones. Input material: blood. The source is a middle-aged man with Graves' hyperthyroidism.

This clonotype was seen a few times. The rearrangement uses TRBV11-3 and TRBJ2-1, with D perhaps given as TRBD1 or TRBD2 (7 bases each). The V end was cut by 5 bases, the J end by 8 bases, with 19 bases between. Per the germline V gene, CDR1 is SGHNT and CDR2 is YENEEA. CDR3 length: 15 residues. Written as DNA, the CDR3 is TGTGCCAGCAGCGGTTCAGGGGGGGCGGGCGATGAGCAGTTCTTC. This translates into CASSGSGGAGDEQFF.

This clonotype was seen more than once but under ten times. The J gene is TRBJ1-2, the V gene TRBV30; D ambiguous. The CDR3 totals 13 residues. With 1 base removed from V and 6 bases from J, the gap between germline ends came to 12 bases. The germline CDR1 and CDR2 sequences are GTSNPN and SVGIG (reference sequence). The CDR3 here is CAWSGGLVDGYTF. The CDR3 DNA reads as TGTGCCTGGAGTGGCGGGTTAGTCGATGGCTACACCTTC.

The sample holds many counts of this clonotype. The V gene is TRBV12-3 or TRBV12-4, the J gene TRBJ1-1; weak D call: TRBD1 (6 bases). Deletions cut 7 bases from V and 1 base from J, with 13 bases between. The CDR3 totals 14 residues. The CDR3 loop is CASTGRTANTEAFF. The CDR3 DNA sequence: TGTGCCAGCACCGGAAGGACAGCGAACACTGAAGCTTTCTTT.

The rearrangement joins TRBV15 to TRBJ2-7; maybe TRBD1 (6 bases). The CDR3 loop spans 15 amino acids. Trimming shortened V by 2 bases and J by 3 bases, and 14 bases separated the two germline ends. CDR1 is LNHNV and CDR2 is YYDKDF in the germline V gene (reference sequence). CDR3 amino acids: CATSRQETGSYEQYF. The DNA for the CDR3 is TGTGCCACCAGCAGACAGGAAACAGGGAGCTACGAGCAGTACTTC.

A few counts support this clonotype. The V gene is TRBV12-3 or TRBV12-4, the J gene TRBJ2-1; D may be TRBD1 (6 bases). The CDR3 has 17 amino acids. Trimming shortened V by 0 bases and J by 4 bases, and 16 bases separated the two germline ends. The CDR3 coding sequence is TGTGCCAGCAGTTTAGCCCCGGACAGTCCTTGGTACAATGAGCAGTTCTTC. Translation gives CASSLAPDSPWYNEQFF.